The 28 T cell receptor beta chains reported below all come from one sample, sequenced in a study of CD8+CD57+ T cells in acquired aplastic anemia. TCR beta VDJ combinations and CDR3 sequences were profiled from genomic DNA. TCRdb processed the reads anew with MiXCR; each CDR3 protein has one entry. The sample contains approximately 70,000 distinct CDR3 sequences, 50% to 70% of which appear only once. The sequenced sample was sorted CD4+, CD8+, or CD8+CD57+ T cells (not recorded which) from PBMCs. These receptors all come from a human donor in good health, serving as a control.

The chain has TRBV29-1 and TRBJ2-1; 14 bases map to TRBD2. Losses at the gene ends were 6 bases for V and 8 bases for J; bases not matched to a gene: 6. CDR1 and CDR2 (germline): SQVTM, ANQGSEA. The CDR3 length is 14 residues. CDR3 nucleotides: TGCAGCGTCGTGACTAGCGGGAGGGGATATGAGCAGTTCTTC. This codes for CSVVTSGRGYEQFF.

The chain uses TRBV6-5 and TRBJ1-3; D is possibly TRBD1 (6 bases). The germline CDR1 and CDR2 sequences are MNHEY and SVGAGI. CDR3 length equals 16 residues. Trimming shortened V by 2 bases and J by 4 bases, and 15 bases separated the two germline ends. This CDR3 is CASSYAARGRGNTIYF. CDR3 bases: TGTGCCAGCAGTTACGCGGCCAGGGGAAGAGGAAACACCATATATTTT.

This clonotype was seen repeatedly, ten times or more. V and J are TRBV6-2 or TRBV6-3 and TRBJ1-3; D unresolved. V lost 2 bases and J 2 bases, leaving 4 bases between the germline ends. The CDR3 length is 13 residues. Germline assignment: CDR1 MNHEY and CDR2 SVGEGT. CDR3 coding DNA: TGTGCCAGCAGTTACGAGACTGGAAACACCATATATTTT. Translating it yields CASSYETGNTIYF.

This clonotype was seen just once. The chain has TRBV20-1 and TRBJ2-7, with D perhaps given as TRBD1 or TRBD2 (6 bases each). This CDR3 region has 14 residues. The ends were cut back, 6 bases at V and 5 bases at J, with 20 bases in the middle. Germline values: CDR1 DFQATT, CDR2 SNEGSKA (reference sequence). Here the CDR3 DNA reads TGCAGTGCACAGAGAAGAACAGGGAGGAACGAGCAGTACTTC. Its protein is CSAQRRTGRNEQYF.

This clonotype appeared many times. The rearrangement uses TRBV12-3 or TRBV12-4 and TRBJ1-5; D unclear. The CDR3 sequence is 13 residues long. Deletions cut 3 bases from V and 7 bases from J, with 10 bases between. DNA of the CDR3: TGTGCCAGCAGTTTTGACCAGTCACAGCCCCAGCATTTT. Its protein product is CASSFDQSQPQHF.

V and J are TRBV7-6 and TRBJ1-1, with D perhaps matching TRBD1 (5 bases). Germline V gene data show CDR1 as SGHVS and CDR2 as FNYEAQ. V was cut by 2 bases and J by 0 bases, with 10 bases left in between. The CDR3 extends over 15 amino acids. The CDR3 is CASSLLGEVNTEAFF. The CDR3 DNA follows: TGTGCCAGCAGCTTATTAGGGGAGGTGAACACTGAAGCTTTCTTT.

Many counts were recorded for this clonotype. The chain joins TRBV11-3 to TRBJ2-3, with D perhaps TRBD1 (6 bases). CDR1 is SGHNT, CDR2 YENEEA, per germline. Trimming shortened V by 3 bases and J by 3 bases, and 19 bases separated the two germline ends. The CDR3 spans 17 residues. The CDR3 reads CASSFFRDQGRTDTQYF. The CDR3 DNA sequence: TGTGCCAGCAGCTTTTTTAGGGACCAGGGGCGAACAGATACGCAGTATTTT.

The table lists this clonotype with many counts. The chain uses TRBV9 and TRBJ2-5; 9 bases are shared with TRBD2. After removal of 3 bases from V and 5 bases from J, the junction contained 11 bases not matched to a gene. This CDR3 is built from 16 residues. The germline CDR1 and CDR2 sequences are SGDLS and YYNGEE. CDR3: CASSAPVASGRETQYF. The CDR3 DNA follows: TGTGCCAGCAGCGCCCCCGTTGCCAGCGGGAGGGAGACCCAGTACTTC.

This clonotype has at least ten counts. This chain connects TRBV27 to TRBJ1-1, with a possible D match to TRBD1 (5 bases). Trimming cost V 1 base and J 1 base, with 7 bases left between them. The V gene's germline CDR1 is MNHEY and CDR2 SMNVEV (reference sequence). The CDR3 has 14 amino acids. The DNA for the CDR3 is TGTGCCAGCAGTTTATGGGGGGGGAACACTGAAGCTTTCTTT. This codes for CASSLWGGNTEAFF.

On this clonotype itself: An end of the junction differs from the germline gene, which may be a read error. The V and J genes are TRBV11-1 and TRBJ2-1; weak D call: TRBD1 (6 bases). The CDR3 runs to 14 residues. The germline V gene has CDR1 SGHAT and CDR2 FQDESV (reference sequence). DNA for the CDR3: TGTGCCAGTCAGACCGGCAGGGGCACTAATGAGCAGTTCTTT. Protein product: CASQTGRGTNEQFF.

This clonotype has just one count. The chain joins TRBV19 to TRBJ1-6, with 7 positions matching TRBD1. Germline V gene sequence: CDR1 LNHDA, CDR2 SQIVND (reference sequence). V shed 4 bases, J shed 8 bases, and the junction held 5 bases outside the gene matches. The CDR3 has 14 amino acids. The CDR3 DNA follows: TGTGCCAGTAGTACTGGACAGGTTTATTCACCCCTCCACTTT. Amino acid sequence: CASSTGQVYSPLHF.

The chain has TRBV19 and TRBJ1-2; D is perhaps TRBD1 (5 bases). This CDR3 has 17 residues. V lost 7 bases, J lost 1 base, and 22 bases lay in between. The germline V gene encodes CDR1 LNHDA and CDR2 SQIVND (reference sequence). Written as DNA, the CDR3 is TGTGCCAGTACCGGGGGAGCCAGGGCCCTTATTAACTATGGCTACACCTTC. Its protein product is CASTGGARALINYGYTF.

This clonotype was detected many times. The chain carries TRBV12-3 or TRBV12-4 and TRBJ2-7; TRBD1 aligns across 7 bases. The CDR3 contains 13 residues. Trimming cost V 6 bases and J 3 bases; bases outside gene matches: 5. CDR3 amino acids: CASRGQDRYEQYF. The CDR3 coding sequence is TGTGCCAGCAGAGGACAGGACCGCTACGAGCAGTACTTC.

About this clonotype itself: This may come from a read error, since a much larger clone is one base off. The chain joins TRBV6-1 to TRBJ2-1, with 8 bases aligning to TRBD2. The J segment lost 9 bases and the V segment lost 6 bases, leaving 13 bases of the junction unmatched. CDR1 and CDR2 from the germline V gene are MNHNS and SASEGT. The CDR3 runs to 15 residues. The CDR3 DNA reads as TGTGCCAGCAGGGTCCCGGGACTAGAAGGCAGTGAGCAGTTCTTC. Protein sequence: CASRVPGLEGSEQFF.

The chain joins TRBV6-1 to TRBJ1-4; the D gene is possibly TRBD1 (5 bases). V was pared by 6 bases and J by 4 bases, with 21 bases between. CDR3 size: 17 residues. Germline CDR1 and CDR2: MNHNS and SASEGT. CDR3 DNA sequence: TGTGCCAGCAGCCCCTTCGTGACGGGGACGAGTAATGAAAAACTGTTTTTT. Translating it yields CASSPFVTGTSNEKLFF.

The chain uses TRBV4-2 and TRBJ2-1; maybe TRBD2 (6 bases). The CDR3 is 16 residues long. The V end lost 0 bases, the J end lost 7 bases, and 16 bases lay between the germline ends. The germline V gene encodes CDR1 LGHNA and CDR2 YNFKEQ. As DNA, the CDR3 is TGTGCCAGCAGCCAAGAGGGGCAGGGAGGAAGGAATGAGCAGTTCTTC. Translated: CASSQEGQGGRNEQFF.

Concerning this clonotype: A much larger clone differs from this one at a single base, so this may be a read error. This chain uses TRBV10-3 with TRBJ1-2; TRBD1 might be the D (5 bases). This CDR3 has 14 amino acids. The germline CDR1 and CDR2 sequences are ENHRY and SYGVKD. The germline V and J ends were trimmed by 11 bases and 8 bases, with 24 bases remaining between them. The CDR3 reads CAAMDGDYFMGYTF. In nucleotides, the CDR3 is TGTGCCGCTATGGACGGGGACTACTTTATGGGCTACACCTTC.

This clonotype showed up many times. Here the CDR3 DNA reads TGTGCCAGCAGCCAAGAACTCAGGCAGGGCTACACCTTC. Translated: CASSQELRQGYTF. The rearrangement uses TRBV14 and TRBJ1-2; unclear D gene. Germline assignment: CDR1 SGHDN and CDR2 FVKESK. The CDR3 is made up of 13 amino acids. V was clipped by 0 bases and J by 8 bases, with 10 bases between them.

This clonotype was detected many times. V and J are TRBV11-3 and TRBJ2-5, with D perhaps being TRBD1 or TRBD2 (5 bases each). The CDR3 has 17 amino acids. The germline V gene has CDR1 SGHNT and CDR2 YENEEA. V was trimmed by 1 base and J by 0 bases, leaving 15 bases between them. Here the CDR3 DNA reads TGTGCCAGCAGCTTAGCTTATACAGGACTGTACCAAGAGACCCAGTACTTC. Its translation is CASSLAYTGLYQETQYF.

J is TRBJ1-6 and V is TRBV19; D gene ambiguous. CDR3 length: 13 amino acids. V lost 5 bases and J lost 8, with 10 bases in between. Germline V CDR1 and CDR2: LNHDA, SQIVND (reference sequence). CDR3 nucleotide sequence: TGTGCCAGTAGTCCGGGAAGGGATTCACCCCTCCACTTT. This codes for CASSPGRDSPLHF.

CDR3 in amino acids: CASSELRGIGELFF. CDR3 nucleotides: TGTGCCAGCAGCGAACTAAGGGGGATAGGGGAGCTGTTTTTT. The chain combines TRBV2 with TRBJ2-2, with D tentatively TRBD1 (6 bases). Trimming removed 6 bases at V and 8 bases at J, with 16 bases between. CDR1 and CDR2 from the germline V gene are SNHLY and FYNNEI. This CDR3 contains 14 residues.

In its sample, this clonotype was seen once. The gene calls are TRBV2 and TRBJ2-1; 7 bases map to TRBD2. Losses at the gene ends were 6 bases for V and 3 bases for J; bases not matched to a gene: 8. Germline V gene data show CDR1 as SNHLY and CDR2 as FYNNEI. There are 15 residues in the CDR3. The CDR3 DNA follows: TGTGCCAGCAGGACGGGGAGGGACGGCTACAATGAGCAGTTCTTC. Protein sequence: CASRTGRDGYNEQFF.

This clonotype was seen many times. This rearrangement joins TRBV6-1 to TRBJ2-5; 12 positions agree with TRBD2. CDR1 MNHNS and CDR2 SASEGT come from the germline V gene. V lost 6 bases, J lost 4 bases, and 15 bases stayed unmatched. CDR3 length: 18 residues. Written as DNA, the CDR3 is TGTGCCAGCAGACACAAGGGACTAGCGGGCTATGCCAGAGAGACCCAGTACTTC. Its protein product is CASRHKGLAGYARETQYF.

This clonotype showed up many times. The gene calls are TRBV28 and TRBJ1-1, with 8 bases aligning to TRBD1. The CDR3 runs 13 residues. Unmatched junction bases numbered 3, after V lost 6 bases and J lost 3 bases. The germline gives CDR1 MDHEN, CDR2 SYDVKM. CDR3 bases: TGTGCCAGCAGATCAGGGGGCTACACTGAAGCTTTCTTT. This encodes CASRSGGYTEAFF.

This chain joins TRBV10-2 and TRBJ1-1, with 8 nucleotides matching TRBD1. In germline, CDR1 is WSHSY, CDR2 SAAADI. The CDR3 extends over 16 amino acids. V was clipped by 7 bases and J by 0 bases; unmatched bases: 10. The CDR3 bases are TGCGCCAGCAACGCTCGGACAGGGACAATGAACACTGAAGCTTTCTTT. Translating it yields CASNARTGTMNTEAFF.

This clonotype was found a few times. One base away lies a much larger clone, so this may be a sequencing read error. The chain combines TRBV9 with TRBJ2-2; D unclear. V lost 4 bases, J lost 4 bases, and 17 bases lay in between. Looked up from germline, CDR1 is SGDLS and CDR2 is YYNGEE. This CDR3 is built from 16 residues. CDR3 residues: CASSPSTWGITGELFF. The CDR3 coding sequence is TGTGCCAGCAGCCCATCGACATGGGGTATCACCGGGGAGCTGTTTTTT.

The chain couples TRBV24-1 to TRBJ2-2, with D tentatively TRBD1 (6 bases). Trimming shortened V by 4 bases and J by 1 base, and 6 bases separated the two germline ends. Germline-derived CDR1 and CDR2 are KGHDR and SFDVKD. The CDR3 has 14 residues. CDR3 amino acids: CATSETGNTGELFF. CDR3 DNA sequence: TGTGCCACCAGTGAGACAGGGAACACCGGGGAGCTGTTTTTT.

This clonotype was recorded at least ten times. J is TRBJ1-3 and V is TRBV30; the D is unclear. V shed 2 bases and J shed 2 bases, with 13 bases lying between them. Looked up from germline, CDR1 is GTSNPN and CDR2 is SVGIG (reference sequence). CDR3 size: 15 residues. The DNA for the CDR3 is TGTGCCTGGAGTCCCGCCGGGAGAACTGGAAACACCATATATTTT. Translation: CAWSPAGRTGNTIYF.